One sample yielded the 11 T cell receptor beta chains listed below, sequenced in a study of blood T cell repertoires in COVID-19. Assay used: immunoSEQ multiplex PCR; TCRdb lists only in-frame clones, some missing. The repertoire holds around 240,000 clones, with 75% to 90% as singletons. The sample taken for sequencing was PBMCs or T cells enriched from blood (not recorded which). The receptors come from a woman between 45 and 65 years old who had recovered from COVID-19.

V usage is TRBV19 and J usage is TRBJ1-4; a weak D match, TRBD1 (5 bases). Trimming pared 8 bases from V and 0 bases from J, leaving 16 bases between. Germline lookup yields CDR1 LNHDA and CDR2 SQIVND (reference sequence). CDR3 length: 16 residues. CDR3 loop: CASSYRTGATNEKLFF. The CDR3 region has the DNA TGTGCCAGTTCCTACCGCACAGGAGCAACTAATGAAAAACTGTTTTTT. Filled out from reference TRBV19 and TRBJ1-4, the complete variable domain reads DGGITQSPKYLFRKEGQNVTLSCEQNLNHDAMYWYRQDPGQGLRLIYYSQIVNDFQKGDIAEGYSVSREKKESFPLTVTSAQKNPTAFYLCASSYRTGATNEKLFFGSGTQLSVL.

The chain combines TRBV18 with TRBJ1-2; tentative D call: TRBD1 (5 bases). This CDR3 region has 15 residues. Trimming cost V 6 bases and J 3 bases, with 17 bases left between them. CDR1 is KGHSH and CDR2 is LQKENI in the germline V gene. As DNA, the CDR3 is TGTGCCAGCTCCCGGGAGGCAGGAGGGGACTATGGCTACACCTTC. Protein product: CASSREAGGDYGYTF.

The V and J genes are TRBV28 and TRBJ1-1; unclear D gene. The CDR3 has 14 amino acids. CDR1 is MDHEN and CDR2 is SYDVKM in the germline V gene. Trimming cost V 5 bases and J 5 bases, with 15 bases left between them. DNA for the CDR3: TGTGCCAGCAGTCCTGGCCCCAGAGGGACTGAAGCTTTCTTT. Protein product: CASSPGPRGTEAFF.

This clone was counted between two and nine times. The rearrangement uses TRBV9 and TRBJ1-1; TRBD1 is a possible D gene (5 bases). CDR3 length equals 15 residues. From germline, CDR1 is SGDLS and CDR2 YYNGEE. V lost 4 bases to trimming and J lost 0 bases, with 13 bases between them. The CDR3 loop reads CASSSGADMNTEAFF. The CDR3 nucleotides read TGTGCCAGCAGCAGTGGGGCGGATATGAACACTGAAGCTTTCTTT.

This rearrangement joins TRBV27 to TRBJ1-5; TRBD1 matches at 8 bases. J gave up 6 bases and V 0 bases, and 7 bases lay outside the gene matches. The germline V gene encodes CDR1 MNHEY and CDR2 SMNVEV (reference sequence). CDR3 length: 16 residues. This CDR3 reads CASSLSATGARQPQHF. The CDR3 region has the DNA TGTGCCAGCAGTTTATCGGCGACAGGGGCCCGTCAGCCCCAGCATTTT.

This chain connects TRBV2 to TRBJ1-2; D gene ambiguous. Germline assignment: CDR1 SNHLY and CDR2 FYNNEI. CDR3 length: 14 amino acids. The V and J ends lost 0 bases and 4 bases respectively, with 9 bases between them. CDR3 DNA: TGTGCCAGCAGTGAAGCCCGGGAGGGCTATGGCTACACCTTC. Residues: CASSEAREGYGYTF.

The gene calls are TRBV28 and TRBJ1-4; possible D gene TRBD1, 6 bases. Germline lookup yields CDR1 MDHEN and CDR2 SYDVKM. Trimming cost V 4 bases and J 3 bases, with 15 bases left between them. The CDR3 is made up of 16 amino acids. The CDR3: CASSSTGSIANEKLFF. CDR3 nucleotide sequence: TGTGCCAGCAGTTCTACAGGGTCGATTGCTAATGAAAAACTGTTTTTT.

This clone appeared many times. The V call is TRBV15, the J call TRBJ1-5; the D is unclear. The CDR3 spans 16 residues. CDR1 is LNHNV, CDR2 YYDKDF, per germline (reference sequence). V gave up 1 base and J gave up 6 bases, with 16 bases separating them. Here the CDR3 reads CATSRGLGQEVQPQHF. The CDR3 region has the DNA TGTGCCACCAGCAGAGGACTAGGGCAGGAGGTTCAGCCCCAGCATTTT. The full variable domain, rest sourced from reference TRBV15 and TRBJ1-5, is DAMVIQNPRYQVTQFGKPVTLSCSQTLNHNVMYWYQQKSSQAPKLLFHYYDKDFNNEADTPDNFQSRRPNTSFCFLDIRSPGLGDTAMYLCATSRGLGQEVQPQHFGDGTRLSIL.

This chain connects TRBV28 to TRBJ2-5; 11 bases agree with TRBD2. V lost 3 bases to trimming and J lost 4 bases; unmatched junction nucleotides: 10. Germline V lookup: CDR1 MDHEN, CDR2 SYDVKM. The CDR3 has 17 residues. CDR3 bases: TGTGCCAGCAGTTTCGTACTACTAGCGGGAGAGCGAGAGACCCAGTACTTC. Translated: CASSFVLLAGERETQYF.

The chain links TRBV14 to TRBJ1-2; 11 nucleotides match TRBD1. The CDR3 has 16 residues. Germline V gene lookup returns CDR1 SGHDN and CDR2 FVKESK. J lost 2 bases, V lost 6 bases, and 8 bases had no gene match. The CDR3: CASSPDRGRRNYGYTF. CDR3 in DNA: TGTGCCAGCAGTCCGGACAGGGGGCGTCGGAACTATGGCTACACCTTC.

This chain uses TRBV28 with TRBJ2-1; 10 bases align to TRBD1. This CDR3 is built from 15 residues. Germline trimming cut 7 bases from V and 4 bases from J; bases unmatched to any gene: 7. Germline V lookup: CDR1 MDHEN, CDR2 SYDVKM. CDR3 coding DNA: TGTGCCAGCATTACCGGGACAGGGGATTACAATGAGCAGTTCTTC. Protein product: CASITGTGDYNEQFF.